The rows below give T cell receptor beta chains drawn from one sample of a study of OX40 agonist ivuxolimab in advanced cancers. Profiling relied on immunoSEQ multiplex PCR, and the TCRdb table lists in-frame clones only, not all of them. This table holds 25,000 to 35,000 clones, more than 70% found once. The source material was CD4+ or CD8+ T cells sorted from blood, sampled in a trial of the OX40 agonist ivuxolimab. These TCRs come from an adult with an advanced solid tumor such as melanoma, head and neck, liver or kidney cancer. Each CDR3 is given without its conserved first and last residue. Each record gives: V gene, CDR3 protein.

TRBV2 | ASSSLTGPYYGYT
TRBV4-3 | ASSQTGLETQY
TRBV4-3 | ASSQYREWTGVTGELF
TRBV19 | ASSTGVNTEAF
TRBV29-1 | SVEVRSGRRVSNEQF
TRBV6-4 | ASSDSTENTGELF
TRBV6-5 | ASSSTGFGNQPQH
TRBV27 | ASRLGGTQY
TRBV30 | ACPTRAGGFTEAF
TRBV11-2 | ASSFGRTYEQY
TRBV28 | ASSPRGGGQPQH
TRBV28 | ASSPREELTDTQY
TRBV9 | ASSVGDEQY
TRBV27 | ASSVLAGVSGANVLT
TRBV5-1 | ASSLTGQGSYEQY
TRBV5-1 | ASSLEGGGYEQY
TRBV7-7 | ASSPGTGYTQY
TRBV30 | ASTPGTGGLETQY
TRBV19 | ASSSTGPYGEAF
TRBV6-5 | ASSSPWGRNTEAF
TRBV4-1 | ASSQEGRLARSEQY
TRBV9 | ASTKEETAIQETQY
TRBV11-1 | ASSFARGPLNTEAF
TRBV19 | ASSITESSYNEQF
TRBV20-1 | SAPEFSEQY
TRBV5-1 | ASSFSLRRTDTQY
TRBV28 | ASSVRGASLSRQF
TRBV7-2 | ASSQKGGGTGELF
TRBV4-2 | ASSQKGSDRVFQPQH
TRBV4-3 | ASSPYRQGNTGELF
TRBV4-3 | ASSQERQGGVSTDTQY
TRBV6-5 | ASSYSRGLSGYT
TRBV27 | ASSPDGNEQY
TRBV5-4 | ASSLVPQSSYNEQF
TRBV27 | ASSSPSGGTSYEQY
TRBV5-5 | ASSPTGPDNYGYT
TRBV5-1 | ASSLVSFDYGYT
TRBV4-1 | ASSQAGNRGEQY
TRBV13 | ASSLDGGETQY
TRBV6-4 | ASSDSGGANEKLF
TRBV7-3 | ASSLNPTYGYT